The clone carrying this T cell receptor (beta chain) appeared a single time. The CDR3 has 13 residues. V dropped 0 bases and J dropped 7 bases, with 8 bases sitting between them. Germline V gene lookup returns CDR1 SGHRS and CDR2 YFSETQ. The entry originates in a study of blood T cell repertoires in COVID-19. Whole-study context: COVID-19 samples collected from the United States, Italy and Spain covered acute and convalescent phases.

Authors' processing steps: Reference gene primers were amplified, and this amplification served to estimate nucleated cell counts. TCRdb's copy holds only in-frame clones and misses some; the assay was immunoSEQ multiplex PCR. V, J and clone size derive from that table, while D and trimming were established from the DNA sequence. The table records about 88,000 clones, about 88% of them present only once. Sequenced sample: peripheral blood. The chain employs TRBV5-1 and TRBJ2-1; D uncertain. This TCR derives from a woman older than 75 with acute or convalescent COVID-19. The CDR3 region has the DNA TGCGCCAGCAGCTTGGACGGTAGAAATGAGCAGTTCTTC. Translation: CASSLDGRNEQFF.